Listed below are T cell receptor beta chains from one sample, sequenced in a study of beta chain features in type 1 diabetes. Sequenced by immunoSEQ multiplex PCR; TCRdb stores in-frame clones only, minus some. Counted here are about 340,000 clones, approximately 12% occurring once; the ten biggest clones make up 0.015%. The sequenced sample consisted of naive CD4+ T cells from blood. Every receptor here comes from a woman aged 18-35 years with type 1 diabetes. The CDR3 runs from the conserved cysteine through the conserved F or W. A D gene is named only where the DNA matches it firmly. A clone size is listed for some rows: how often the clone was seen (once, few, many), or a class if it is expanded.

cdr3_length | j_call | v_call | d_call | clone_size | cdr3_nt | cdr3_aa
14 | TRBJ2-5 | TRBV6-5 | TRBD1 | . | TGTGCCAGCAGCCTAAGGACAGGGGTAGAGACCCAGTACTTC | CASSLRTGVETQYF
16 | TRBJ2-1 | TRBV27 | TRBD2 | few | TGTGCCAGCAGTTTGGCCCGGACTAGCGGGAACGATGAGCAGTTCTTC | CASSLARTSGNDEQFF
17 | TRBJ2-7 | TRBV10-3 | TRBD1 | . | TGTGCCATCAGTGAGTCCCAGACAGGGGTTATTGCCTACGAGCAGTACTTC | CAISESQTGVIAYEQYF
14 | TRBJ2-2 | TRBV29-1 | . | few | TGCAGCGTTGGAGGGACAAGAACGACCGGGGAGCTGTTTTTT | CSVGGTRTTGELFF
13 | TRBJ1-1 | TRBV29-1 | . | few | TGCAGCGTTAGAGGGAGGCTGAACACTGAAGCTTTCTTT | CSVRGRLNTEAFF
13 | TRBJ1-2 | TRBV6-6 | . | . | TGTGCCAGCAGCGCTCATGGGAGCTATGGCTACACCTTC | CASSAHGSYGYTF
19 | TRBJ1-4 | TRBV5-6 | . | few | TGTGCCAGCAGCTTGGCAGGGATGTTCGGGGGGCCGCCTAATGAAAAACTGTTTTTT | CASSLAGMFGGPPNEKLFF
13 | TRBJ1-3 | TRBV2 | TRBD1 | . | TGTGCCAGCTCGGGACAGGACGGAAACACCATATATTTT | CASSGQDGNTIYF
15 | TRBJ2-2 | TRBV5-1 | TRBD1 | . | TGCGCCAGCAGCCCGGGACAGATAAACACCGGGGAGCTGTTTTTT | CASSPGQINTGELFF
13 | TRBJ1-5 | TRBV10-3 | . | . | TGTGCCATCAGTGTGGCAGGTCATCAGCCCCAGCATTTT | CAISVAGHQPQHF
15 | TRBJ1-4 | TRBV28 | . | . | TGTGCCAGCAGTTTTGGGGGGGCGGTTAATGAAAAACTGTTTTTT | CASSFGGAVNEKLFF
14 | TRBJ2-5 | TRBV5-4 | TRBD1 | few | TGTGCCAGCAGCTCACGGACAGGGCTGGAGACCCAGTACTTC | CASSSRTGLETQYF
14 | TRBJ1-3 | TRBV30 | . | . | TGTGCCTGGAGTGCAACAGGGACTGGAAACACCATATATTTT | CAWSATGTGNTIYF
14 | TRBJ2-2 | TRBV4-3 | . | few | TGCGCCAGCAGCCAAAGAGGGCCGGGCGGGGAGCTGTTTTTT | CASSQRGPGGELFF
14 | TRBJ1-3 | TRBV19 | . | few | TGTGCCAGTAAGGGAGTGGACTCTGGAAACACCATATATTTT | CASKGVDSGNTIYF
14 | TRBJ2-3 | TRBV19 | . | . | TGTGCCAGTAGTACTCAGAGACTAGCAGATACGCAGTATTTT | CASSTQRLADTQYF
14 | TRBJ2-2 | TRBV30 | . | few | TGTGCCTGGAGTGTCTTCGGCGGGCCCGGGGAGCTGTTTTTT | CAWSVFGGPGELFF
13 | TRBJ1-2 | TRBV4-1 | . | few | TGCGCCAGCAGCCAAGATGGCATCTATGGCTACACCTTC | CASSQDGIYGYTF
17 | TRBJ2-6 | TRBV18 | . | few | TGTGCCAGCTCACCGCGGCAGCCCATCTCTGGGGCCAACGTCCTGACTTTC | CASSPRQPISGANVLTF
13 | TRBJ2-1 | TRBV7-9 | TRBD2 | . | TGTGCCAGCAGGCGACTAGCGGGAGACCAGCAGTTCTTC | CASRRLAGDQQFF
16 | TRBJ2-1 | TRBV7-2 | . | . | TGTGCCAGCAGCTTAGGAGCCCCCGGAGGTCAGGTTGAGCAGTTCTTC | CASSLGAPGGQVEQFF
15 | TRBJ1-1 | TRBV28 | . | . | TGTGCCAGCAGTTTATATGCCAGCGTGAACACTGAAGCTTTCTTT | CASSLYASVNTEAFF
14 | TRBJ2-7 | TRBV7-6 | . | . | TGTGCCAGCAGCCCAAGGCTAGACTCCTACGAGCAGTACTTC | CASSPRLDSYEQYF
12 | TRBJ1-2 | TRBV19 | TRBD1 | . | TGTGCCAGCAGCATACAGGGGGCTGGCTACACCTTC | CASSIQGAGYTF
16 | TRBJ2-3 | TRBV5-1 | TRBD2 | . | TGCGCCAGCAGCTTGGGGTCTAGCGGAAGGGCGGATACGCAGTATTTT | CASSLGSSGRADTQYF
15 | TRBJ2-3 | TRBV11-1 | . | . | TGTGCCAGCAGCTTAGGACTCCCCAGCTTAGATACGCAGTATTTT | CASSLGLPSLDTQYF
16 | TRBJ1-3 | TRBV18 | . | few | TGTGCCAGCTCACAGACTATGATCGCCGGTGGAAACACCATATATTTT | CASSQTMIAGGNTIYF